Below are 5 T cell receptor beta chains sequenced from a single sample in a study of control samples from healthy donors and cancer patients. Sequenced by immunoSEQ multiplex PCR; TCRdb stores in-frame clones only, minus some. The sample yields about 60,000 clones, about 96% seen once. Sequencing was done on a sample of blood. The receptors stem from a woman aged 18-35 years in good health.

The V gene is TRBV10-3, the J gene TRBJ2-3; 15 positions match TRBD2. The CDR3 is 14 amino acids. The junction had 3 bases not matched to a gene; V was cut back by 9 bases and J by 5 bases. Germline loops: CDR1 ENHRY, CDR2 SYGVKD. The CDR3 bases are TGTGCCATATGGACTAGCGGGAGGGGAGATACGCAGTATTTT. This encodes CAIWTSGRGDTQYF.

This clone was seen only once. The genes are TRBV7-8 and TRBJ1-1, with 8 bases matching TRBD1. In germline, CDR1 is SGHVS, CDR2 FQNEAQ. The J segment lost 1 base and the V segment lost 4 bases, leaving 2 bases of the junction unmatched. The CDR3 spans 14 residues. The CDR3 reads CASSSGTGNTEAFF. The CDR3 nucleotides are TGTGCCAGCAGCTCCGGGACAGGGAACACTGAAGCTTTCTTT.

The rearrangement joins TRBV15 to TRBJ2-7, with D unclear. Germline V gene data show CDR1 as LNHNV and CDR2 as YYDKDF (reference sequence). V lost 1 base to trimming and J lost 5 bases, with 15 bases between them. CDR3 length equals 15 residues. The DNA for the CDR3 is TGTGCCACCAGCAGAGTCCCCGACACGTCTGACGAGCAGTACTTC. Residues: CATSRVPDTSDEQYF.

The chain links TRBV6-6 to TRBJ2-3; 8 bases fit TRBD1. The CDR3 extends over 13 amino acids. V gave up 7 bases and J gave up 4 bases; unmatched junction bases: 4. Germline V lookup: CDR1 MNHNY, CDR2 SVGAGI (reference sequence). The CDR3 DNA is TGTGCCAGCATTACGACAGGGGCAGATACGCAGTATTTT. Encoded protein: CASITTGADTQYF.

This chain links TRBV27 with TRBJ1-1; 7 nucleotides align to TRBD1. This CDR3 comprises 13 residues. V lost 7 bases and J lost 3; bases outside the gene matches: 5. Germline loops: CDR1 MNHEY, CDR2 SMNVEV (reference sequence). In DNA form, the CDR3 reads TGTGCCAGCACCAGGACAGGTTACACTGAAGCTTTCTTT. Its protein is CASTRTGYTEAFF.